The clone carrying this T cell receptor beta chain has just a few counts. The antigen is unknown. These data belong to a study of early T cells in non-severe SARS-CoV-2 infection. The wider study: The study sequenced bulk RNA from unsorted whole blood, with chains unpaired. Study results and caveats: VDJdb-based matching was biased toward anti-spike CD8 responses and missed private and CD4 specificities.

Individual cDNA molecules were tagged with unique molecular identifiers, the study reported. TCRdb redid the calling of the 5' RACE reads with MiXCR, one entry per CDR3 protein. The sample has about 64,000 distinct CDR3 sequences, 20% to 25% seen once; the top ten hold approximately 15%. Germline loops: CDR1 SGHTA, CDR2 FQGTGA. V dropped 3 bases and J dropped 2 bases, with 12 bases sitting between them. CDR3 length: 15 amino acids. V and J are TRBV7-3 and TRBJ2-3; possible D gene TRBD2, 5 bases. Sample: whole blood, taken at baseline. The source of this sequence is an adult who was a healthcare worker with PCR-confirmed SARS-CoV-2 infection or an uninfected control (not recorded which). CDR3 sequence (DNA): TGTGCCAGCAGCTTGGGGTCGGGATCCACAGATACGCAGTATTTT. Translation: CASSLGSGSTDTQYF.